The rows below give T cell receptor beta chains drawn from one sample of a study of breast tumors, draining lymph nodes, adjacent tissues. MiXCR, applied by TCRdb to the multiplex PCR reads, yields one record per CDR3 protein. In the table there are 70,000 to 85,000 distinct CDR3 sequences, under 25% of which are singletons. Material for sequencing was axillary lymph node tissue. The source is a female donor with breast cancer. Some clones in this sample may be carry-over from other donors' samples. CDR3s include the opening cysteine and the closing phenylalanine or tryptophan. Each record gives: D gene, V gene, clone size, CDR3 length, J gene, CDR3 DNA, CDR3 protein. A D gene is named only where the DNA matches it firmly. Clone size appears in some rows only: once, few, many, or a class for an expanded clone.

TRBD2	TRBV4-1	many	16	TRBJ2-1	TGCGCCAGCAGCCAGCCGACTAGCGGAAAACACAATGAGCAGTTCTTC	CASSQPTSGKHNEQFF
.	TRBV5-1	many	12	TRBJ1-2	TGCGCCAGCAGCGGCAGAAACTATGGCTACACCTTC	CASSGRNYGYTF
.	TRBV6-2/TRBV6-3	.	13	TRBJ1-4	TGTGCCAGCAGATCCGGGGCAGATGAAAAACTGTTTTTT	CASRSGADEKLFF
.	TRBV19	.	13	TRBJ2-7	TGTGCCGGTAGCGACAGGCAATTCTACGAACAGTACTTC	CAGSDRQFYEQYF
TRBD2	TRBV20-1	many	14	TRBJ2-7	TGCGGCCCGACTAGCTCAAATCTGGGAAACGAGCAGTACTTC	CGPTSSNLGNEQYF
.	TRBV2	many	13	TRBJ2-5	TGTGCCAGCAGTACGGACAGCCAAGAGACCCAGTACTTC	CASSTDSQETQYF
.	TRBV6-1	.	16	TRBJ1-5	TGTGCCAGCAGTGTGAGATCAAAAGAGGGAAACCAGCCCCAGCATTTT	CASSVRSKEGNQPQHF
.	TRBV6-6	many	12	TRBJ2-1	TGTGCCAGCAGCCTACAATCTAGCCGGGAGATCTTC	CASSLQSSREIF
TRBD1	TRBV5-1	many	15	TRBJ2-7	TGCGCCAGCACCCGCGACGGGACAGGTAGATACGAGCAGTACTTC	CASTRDGTGRYEQYF
TRBD2	TRBV5-1	many	16	TRBJ2-3	TGCGCCAGCAGCGAGATTAGCGGGAGCCCCGCAGATACGCAGTATTTT	CASSEISGSPADTQYF
.	TRBV20-1	.	12	TRBJ1-6	TGCAGTGCTACTCGCCCCCATTCACCCCTCCACTTT	CSATRPHSPLHF
TRBD1	TRBV2	many	12	TRBJ2-7	TGTGCCAGCCGGGACAGGGGACACGAGCAGTACTTC	CASRDRGHEQYF
.	TRBV12-3/TRBV12-4	many	18	TRBJ2-7	TGTGCCAGCAGTTTGGGGGCCCCCGGGACCTTAGGGATGGGCGAGCAGTACTTC	CASSLGAPGTLGMGEQYF
.	TRBV2	many	14	TRBJ2-7	TGTGCCAGCAGTTTTAGCGCTAGCTCCTACGAGCAGTACTTC	CASSFSASSYEQYF
TRBD1	TRBV12-3/TRBV12-4	many	15	TRBJ2-5	TGTGCCAGCAGTTCCCGGACAGGGGGACGAGAGACCCAGTACTTC	CASSSRTGGRETQYF
.	TRBV28	few	13	TRBJ1-2	TGTGCCAGCAGTTTAGACGGGGCCTATGGCTACACCTTC	CASSLDGAYGYTF
TRBD2	TRBV19	many	16	TRBJ2-1	TGTGCCAGTAGTGTCGGGAGGGGTCTTTCCTACAATGAGCAGTTCTTC	CASSVGRGLSYNEQFF
TRBD2	TRBV15	many	15	TRBJ2-7	TGTGCCACCAGCGGCGGGAAGGGGAGGGGATACGAGCAGTACTTC	CATSGGKGRGYEQYF
.	TRBV4-3	many	13	TRBJ2-3	TGCGCCAGCAGCCAAGTTTCTACAGATACGCAGTATTTT	CASSQVSTDTQYF
TRBD2	TRBV7-2	many	16	TRBJ2-2	TGTGCCAGCAGGGGAGTAGCGGGGGCGAACACCGGGGAGCTGTTTTTT	CASRGVAGANTGELFF
.	TRBV3-1	.	14	TRBJ2-2	TGTGCCAGCGGGATTAGCGCCAACACCGGGGAGCTGTTTTTT	CASGISANTGELFF
TRBD1	TRBV6-2/TRBV6-3	many	17	TRBJ1-5	TGTGCCAGCAGTTCCCTTAAGAAAGACAGGGGGGGACAGCCCCAGCATTTT	CASSSLKKDRGGQPQHF
.	TRBV28	.	15	TRBJ1-6	TGTGCCAGCAGTTTTATCGGGAGAGGTCCTTCACCCCTCCACTTT	CASSFIGRGPSPLHF
.	TRBV7-9	few	13	TRBJ1-2	TGTGCCAGCAGCTTAGGACCGAACTATGGCTACACCTTC	CASSLGPNYGYTF
.	TRBV15	many	15	TRBJ2-7	TGTGCCACCAGCAGAGATTCAGGGTTGAGCTACGAGCAGTACTTC	CATSRDSGLSYEQYF
.	TRBV9	many	14	TRBJ2-1	TGTGCCAGCAGCGTAGGCGACGGCCACAATGAGCAGTTCTTC	CASSVGDGHNEQFF
TRBD2	TRBV20-1	many	16	TRBJ2-3	TGCAGTGCTAGCGGCGGACTAGCGGCTGCTTCCGATACGCAGTATTTT	CSASGGLAAASDTQYF
.	TRBV2	many	14	TRBJ1-6	TGTGCCAGCAGTGGTGAGGGTTCGGGTTCACCCCTCCACTTT	CASSGEGSGSPLHF
.	TRBV5-1	few	15	TRBJ1-6	TGCGCCAGCAGCTTGGCCCTCCAGGGGAATTCACCCCTCCACTTT	CASSLALQGNSPLHF
.	TRBV27	.	14	TRBJ2-2	TGTGCCAGCAGTGGAGGGGCAGTCACCGGGGAGCTGTTTTTT	CASSGGAVTGELFF
.	TRBV4-3	many	13	TRBJ2-7	TGCGCCAGCAGCCAAGCCCCCCAACACGAGCAGTACTTC	CASSQAPQHEQYF
TRBD2	TRBV9	many	15	TRBJ2-2	TGTGCCAGCAGCGTAGGCGGGAGATCGTCCGGGGAGCTGTTTTTT	CASSVGGRSSGELFF
TRBD2	TRBV2	many	14	TRBJ2-7	TGTGCCAGCAGTGTCAGCCTAGCGGGAGGCGAGCAGTACTTC	CASSVSLAGGEQYF
.	TRBV28	.	15	TRBJ2-5	TGTGCCAGCAGTTTGGGGAACAGTCACCAAGAGACCCAGTACTTC	CASSLGNSHQETQYF
TRBD2	TRBV7-3	many	18	TRBJ2-3	TGTGCCAGCAGCATCCGGGCTAGCGGGAGGGCTCGGGCAGATACGCAGTATTTT	CASSIRASGRARADTQYF
TRBD2	TRBV18	.	15	TRBJ2-7	TGTGCCAGCTCACCACAAGCGGGGCTGACCTACGAGCAGTACTTC	CASSPQAGLTYEQYF
TRBD1	TRBV4-2	many	17	TRBJ1-6	TGTGCCAGCAGCCAAGATCGGATAAGGACAGGGGAATCACCCCTCCACTTT	CASSQDRIRTGESPLHF
.	TRBV20-1	many	13	TRBJ2-7	TGCAGTGCTCGCGGACAAACCACCTACGAGCAGTACTTC	CSARGQTTYEQYF
TRBD2	TRBV11-3	many	15	TRBJ2-5	TGTGCCAGCAGCTTAGGGGCGCGGGGGGGAGAGACCCAGTACTTC	CASSLGARGGETQYF
.	TRBV5-6	many	12	TRBJ2-7	TGTGCCAGCAGCTTGCAGTCCTACGAGCAGCACTTC	CASSLQSYEQHF
.	TRBV27	few	11	TRBJ2-2	TGTGCCAGCCGACTAGCCGGGGAGCTGTTTTTT	CASRLAGELFF
.	TRBV28	few	12	TRBJ1-2	TGTGCCAGCAGTTATGCATGGCATGGCTACACCTTC	CASSYAWHGYTF